These T cell receptor beta chains were read from a single sample in a study of blood T cells in healthy people across ages. MiXCR was run by TCRdb on the 5' RACE reads, yielding one entry per CDR3 protein. Counted here are some 1 million distinct CDR3 sequences, 40% to 45% occurring once; the ten biggest clones make up approximately 20%. The sequenced sample was blood. The receptors shown here come from a woman aged 55-70 years in good health. Both conserved end residues are part of each CDR3. Fields, in order: clone size, J gene, V gene, D gene, CDR3 protein, CDR3 DNA. A D gene is named only where the DNA matches it firmly. Clone sizes are given selectively: once, few, many, or a class where the clone is expanded.

>NA|TRBJ2-2|TRBV14|NA
CASSPIVAGELFF
TGTGCCAGCAGCCCCATAGTTGCCGGGGAGCTGTTTTTT
>NA|TRBJ2-5|TRBV18|NA
CASSPPCLSWSAGGETQYF
TGTGCCAGCTCACCACCGTGCTTATCGTGGTCGGCAGGAGGAGAGACCCAGTACTTC
>NA|TRBJ2-7|TRBV9|NA
CASSVATFGDEQYF
TGTGCCAGCAGCGTAGCTACTTTCGGGGACGAGCAGTACTTC
>few|TRBJ2-7|TRBV6-1|NA
CASSEARENREQYF
TGTGCCAGCAGTGAAGCCAGGGAGAATCGCGAGCAGTACTTC
>NA|TRBJ2-7|TRBV7-8|NA
CASSQGASANYEQYF
TGTGCCAGCAGTCAAGGGGCTAGCGCCAACTACGAGCAGTACTTC
>NA|TRBJ2-1|TRBV27|NA
CASSLNGRSANEQFF
TGTGCCAGCAGTTTAAACGGGAGATCGGCCAATGAGCAGTTCTTC
>NA|TRBJ2-5|TRBV15|TRBD1
CATSAYGQGKETQYF
TGTGCCACCAGCGCCTACGGACAGGGTAAAGAGACCCAGTACTTC
>NA|TRBJ2-1|TRBV9|TRBD1
CASSAGGVGQFF
TGTGCCAGCAGCGCAGGGGGAGTAGGGCAGTTCTTC
>few|TRBJ1-6|TRBV12-3/TRBV12-4|NA
CASSSKTAYNSPLHF
TGTGCCAGCAGTTCTAAGACCGCATATAATTCACCCCTCCACTTT
>NA|TRBJ2-7|TRBV2|NA
CASSQFSSYEQYF
TGTGCCAGCAGTCAGTTTAGCTCCTACGAGCAGTACTTC
>NA|TRBJ1-2|TRBV14|NA
CASSRQGIGGYTF
TGTGCCAGCAGTCGGCAGGGTATTGGTGGCTACACCTTC
>NA|TRBJ1-2|TRBV7-2|TRBD1
CASSWDSNGYTF
TGTGCCAGCAGCTGGGACAGTAATGGCTACACCTTC
>few|TRBJ2-3|TRBV29-1|NA
CSVDGGLLADTQYF
TGCAGCGTTGACGGTGGGCTACTGGCAGATACGCAGTATTTT
>few|TRBJ2-1|TRBV9|NA
CASSPGDTYYNEQFF
TGTGCCAGCAGCCCCGGGGACACGTACTACAATGAGCAGTTCTTC
>NA|TRBJ2-7|TRBV20-1|NA
CSARDPTQKEYEQYF
TGCAGTGCTAGAGATCCTACCCAGAAAGAGTACGAGCAGTACTTC
>NA|TRBJ2-5|TRBV20-1|TRBD2
CSAGGEGFDEQYF
TGCAGTGCCGGGGGGGAGGGGTTCGATGAGCAGTACTTC
>few|TRBJ2-3|TRBV9|TRBD2
CASSAGLGLRADTQYF
TGTGCCAGCAGCGCAGGACTAGGGTTGAGGGCAGATACGCAGTATTTT
>few|TRBJ1-2|TRBV9|TRBD1
CASSGDRGYYGYTF
TGTGCCAGCAGCGGGGACAGGGGGTACTATGGCTACACCTTC
>many|TRBJ2-7|TRBV10-3|TRBD1
CAISESGQGYEQYF
TGTGCCATCAGTGAGTCTGGACAGGGCTACGAGCAGTACTTC
>NA|TRBJ2-1|TRBV9|NA
CASSVGTVSPAQFF
TGTGCCAGCAGCGTAGGAACGGTATCCCCGGCGCAGTTCTTC
>NA|TRBJ2-1|TRBV20-1|TRBD2
CSASGAGRGLAGGRYNEQFF
TGCAGTGCTAGTGGCGCGGGTCGAGGACTAGCGGGAGGACGCTACAATGAGCAGTTCTTC
>NA|TRBJ2-5|TRBV30|NA
CAWAGTRETQYF
TGTGCCTGGGCCGGGACAAGAGAGACCCAGTACTTC
>NA|TRBJ1-3|TRBV7-6|TRBD1
CASIPSPGQGYNGNTIYF
TGTGCCAGCATCCCCTCTCCGGGACAGGGGTACAATGGAAACACCATATATTTT
>NA|TRBJ2-5|TRBV5-1|NA
CASSLVRAVQETQYF
TGCGCCAGCAGCTTGGTCCGAGCGGTCCAAGAGACCCAGTACTTC
>many|TRBJ2-7|TRBV5-1|TRBD2
CASSLSGGAYEQYF
TGTGCCAGCAGCTTGTCTGGGGGGGCCTACGAGCAGTACTTC
>NA|TRBJ1-5|TRBV5-1|NA
CASSLWEGGNQPQHF
TGCGCCAGCAGCCTTTGGGAGGGGGGCAATCAGCCCCAGCATTTT
>NA|TRBJ1-1|TRBV27|NA
CASSLTGRGRVWNTEAFF
TGTGCCAGCAGTCTGACAGGCCGGGGCAGGGTCTGGAACACTGAAGCTTTCTTT